The 14 T cell receptor beta chains presented below share a single source sample, sequenced in a study of control samples from healthy donors and cancer patients. The data were produced by immunoSEQ multiplex PCR, yet TCRdb's version contains in-frame clones alone and is incomplete. The repertoire holds about 92,000 clones, with roughly four fifths as singletons. Sequences were obtained from blood. Every receptor here comes from a woman aged 60 to 75 in good health.

This chain joins TRBV7-9 and TRBJ1-4; 9 bases align to TRBD1. The CDR3 has 14 residues. The V gene's germline CDR1 is SEHNR and CDR2 FQNEAQ (reference sequence). With V trimmed by 2 bases and J by 6 bases, 1 base remained unmatched. The CDR3 spells CASSLTGGHEKLFF. CDR3 nucleotide sequence: TGTGCCAGCAGCTTAACAGGGGGCCATGAAAAACTGTTTTTT. Looking up the rest from reference TRBV7-9 and TRBJ1-4 gives the full variable domain: DTGVSQNPRHKITKRGQNVTFRCDPISEHNRLYWYRQTLGQGPEFLTYFQNEAQLEKSRLLSDRFSAERPKGSFSTLEIQRTEQGDSAMYLCASSLTGGHEKLFFGSGTQLSVL.

The V and J genes are TRBV6-5 and TRBJ1-2; no clear D gene. CDR3 length: 11 residues. Germline assignment: CDR1 MNHEY and CDR2 SVGAGI. Trimming pared 9 bases from V and 7 bases from J, leaving 12 bases between. CDR3 DNA: TGTGCCAGTCGTACGCTGTTTGGCTACACCTTC. It is translated as CASRTLFGYTF.

Only one count was recorded for this clone. The rearrangement joins TRBV5-4 to TRBJ2-5, with D uncertain. Trimming pared 5 bases from V and 2 bases from J, leaving 4 bases between. This CDR3 region has 11 residues. CDR1 is SGHNT, CDR2 YYREEE, per germline (reference sequence). In DNA form, the CDR3 reads TGTGCCAGCAGTTATCAAGAGACCCAGTACTTC. Translated, it gives CASSYQETQYF.

This clone showed up just a few times. The rearrangement uses TRBV4-1 and TRBJ2-7; D not resolved. The CDR3 is made up of 13 amino acids. CDR1 is MGHRA, CDR2 YSYEKL, per germline. The V end lost 1 base, the J end lost 9 bases, and 13 bases lay between the germline ends. In nucleotides, the CDR3 is TGCGCCAGCAGCCAAGGGCTCACTCTGGCGCAGTACTTC. Amino acids: CASSQGLTLAQYF.

CDR3 residues: CAIGNLQAESYEQYF. For the CDR3, the DNA is TGTGCCATCGGTAACCTACAGGCGGAGTCCTACGAGCAGTACTTC. The chain carries TRBV10-3 and TRBJ2-7; TRBD1 is a possible D gene (5 bases). Trimming left V 8 bases short and J 1 base short, with 18 bases between. The CDR3 runs 15 residues. Germline CDR1 and CDR2: ENHRY and SYGVKD.

V is TRBV15 and J is TRBJ2-7; D gene ambiguous. Germline V CDR1 and CDR2: LNHNV, YYDKDF (reference sequence). Trimming took 0 bases from V and 3 from J, leaving 6 bases between them. CDR3 size: 13 residues. The CDR3 bases are TGTGCCACCAGCAGAGAAAGTTACTACGAGCAGTACTTC. It encodes CATSRESYYEQYF.

The chain has TRBV6-5 and TRBJ1-3; D unclear. Germline values: CDR1 MNHEY, CDR2 SVGAGI. V lost 4 bases to trimming and J lost 4 bases, with 11 bases between them. The CDR3 spans 14 residues. The CDR3 sequence is CASSSRTEGNTIYF. DNA of the CDR3: TGTGCCAGCAGTTCTCGGACGGAGGGAAACACCATATATTTT.

This clone was observed a few times. The rearrangement joins TRBV7-9 to TRBJ1-6, with a tentative D call TRBD1 (6 bases). The germline CDR1 and CDR2 sequences are SEHNR and FQNEAQ (reference sequence). Trimming stripped 4 bases from V and 9 bases from J, with 22 bases between. The CDR3 has 17 amino acids. CDR3 region: CASSSHDLQGFGSPLHF. CDR3 coding DNA: TGTGCCAGCAGCTCCCATGATCTACAGGGCTTCGGTTCACCCCTCCACTTT.

This rearrangement joins TRBV7-2 to TRBJ1-6; no clear D. The CDR3 is made up of 15 amino acids. Germline V gene lookup returns CDR1 SGHTA and CDR2 FQGNSA. With 2 bases removed from V and 7 bases from J, the gap between germline ends came to 12 bases. The CDR3 loop is CASSLLPGQNSPLHF. CDR3 in DNA: TGTGCCAGCAGCTTACTTCCGGGTCAGAATTCACCCCTCCACTTT.

CDR3 in DNA: TGTGCCAGCAGCCAAGTTTCAGGGGGCGGGTCGGCGCAGTATTTT. This sequence encodes CASSQVSGGGSAQYF. The chain combines TRBV14 with TRBJ2-3; 8 bases line up with TRBD1. Per germline, CDR1 SGHDN and CDR2 FVKESK. The junction had 10 bases not matched to a gene; V was cut back by 1 base and J by 10 bases. The CDR3 is made up of 15 amino acids.

In DNA, the CDR3 is TGTGCCAGCAGTGAACTCGAGGGGATGAGATTGGAGACCCAGTACTTC. It yields the protein CASSELEGMRLETQYF. The chain uses TRBV6-1 and TRBJ2-5; D is perhaps TRBD1 or TRBD2 (5 bases each). There are 16 residues in the CDR3. V was pared by 2 bases and J by 5 bases, with 18 bases between. Germline CDR1 reads MNHNS; CDR2 reads SASEGT.

The rearrangement links TRBV5-1 to TRBJ2-7; 10 nucleotides agree with TRBD1. From germline, CDR1 is SGHRS and CDR2 YFSETQ. Losses at the gene ends were 5 bases for V and 5 bases for J; bases not matched to a gene: 10. The CDR3 sequence is 15 residues long. The DNA for the CDR3 is TGCGCCAGCAGTGAACGTCCGGGACAGGGGAACGAGCAGTACTTC. Encoded protein: CASSERPGQGNEQYF.

This chain connects TRBV24-1 to TRBJ2-1; tentative D call: TRBD1 (5 bases). CDR3 length equals 14 residues. V was cut by 3 bases and J by 8 bases, with 13 bases left in between. CDR1 is KGHDR and CDR2 is SFDVKD in the germline V gene. The CDR3 spells CATSDRGIWDEQFF. Here the CDR3 DNA reads TGTGCCACCAGTGATAGGGGAATTTGGGATGAGCAGTTCTTC.

This clone was counted ten times or more. The chain has TRBV14 and TRBJ1-5; D perhaps matches TRBD1 (5 bases). Germline V gene data show CDR1 as SGHDN and CDR2 as FVKESK. The V gene lost 4 bases and the J gene lost 4 bases, with 11 bases spanning the gap. The CDR3 is 14 residues long. In DNA form, the CDR3 reads TGTGCCAGCAGCCCGGGACTGTGTAATCAGCCCCAGCATTTT. It encodes CASSPGLCNQPQHF.